This TCR beta chain emerged from a study of tumor-infiltrating lymphocytes in primary liver carcinoma. Unsorted bulk tissue, about 19-32 mg of it, served as the source for co-extraction of RNA and DNA. Surgery removed the patients' primary liver carcinoma. Tumors were each sampled at five separate regions. A primer matching the constant region was used to make TCR beta cDNA from about 500 ng of total RNA. Three nested multiplex PCR rounds, a slightly modified ARM-PCR method, built the TCR beta libraries. Two initial PCR rounds of roughly 10 cycles each paired TRBV1-TRBV30 forward primers with a C-beta reverse primer. TCRdb reprocessed the multiplex PCR reads with MiXCR, giving one entry per CDR3 protein. The sample includes roughly 57,000 distinct CDR3 sequences, about two thirds of them seen just once. With respect to this clonotype: No conserved phenylalanine or tryptophan is present at the end of the CDR3, so a read error is the likely explanation.

The V gene end was trimmed by 5 bases and the J gene end by 5 bases; junction bases not matched to a gene: 10. The CDR3 length is 16 residues. The sequenced sample was liver tumor tissue from sampling region 2. Regarding subset: tumor region T2, inferior pole. The receptor's source is a man aged 35-49 years with primary liver carcinoma and hepatitis B virus infection. V is TRBV12-3 or TRBV12-4 and J is TRBJ2-2, with 8 bases aligning to TRBD2. Written as DNA, the CDR3 is TGTGCCAGCAGTGGCCGCGTAGCGGGATATACCGGGGAGCTGTTTCTT. It yields the protein CASSGRVAGYTGELFL.